The next 10 T cell receptor beta chains were all read from a single sample in a study of cytomegalovirus exposure and HLA in healthy donors. Both 60 Vbeta primers and 13 Jbeta primers went into the PCR. TCRdb's table, derived via immunoSEQ multiplex PCR, lists solely in-frame clones and lacks some. The table lists some 90,000 clones, approximately 75% of them singletons, with over 12% in the top ten. Source material: PBMCs. These TCRs come from a woman aged 70-85 years in good health and CMV-seropositive.

This clone was seen more than once but under ten times. The rearrangement uses TRBV11-3 and TRBJ2-1, with 11 bases identical to TRBD2. The V gene end was trimmed by 1 base and the J gene end by 6 bases; junction bases not matched to a gene: 5. Germline CDR1 and CDR2: SGHNT and YENEEA. The CDR3 contains 16 residues. CDR3 in DNA: TGTGCCAGCAGCTTAGGAGATAGCGGGGGGGCCAATGAGCAGTTCTTC. Translating it yields CASSLGDSGGANEQFF.

The chain has TRBV28 and TRBJ1-5; the match to TRBD1 covers 8 bases. Germline V gives CDR1 MDHEN, CDR2 SYDVKM. The V and J ends lost 2 bases and 6 bases, in that order; junction bases with no gene match: 6. The CDR3 is 15 amino acids. The CDR3 here is CASSLGDRGAQPQHF. In DNA, the CDR3 is TGTGCCAGCAGTTTAGGAGACAGGGGTGCTCAGCCCCAGCATTTT. The full variable domain, in which reference TRBV28 and TRBJ1-5 provide the parts outside the CDR3, is DVKVTQSSRYLVKRTGEKVFLECVQDMDHENMFWYRQDPGLGLRLIYFSYDVKMKEKGDIPEGYSVSREKKERFSLILESASTNQTSMYLCASSLGDRGAQPQHFGDGTRLSIL.

The chain has TRBV10-2 and TRBJ1-5; TRBD1 is a possible D gene (6 bases). The CDR3 runs 13 residues. Deletions cut 7 bases from V and 2 bases from J, with 9 bases between. Germline values: CDR1 WSHSY, CDR2 SAAADI. The DNA of the CDR3 is TGCGCCAGCAAGGGGGATGGCAATCAGCCCCAGCATTTT. As protein: CASKGDGNQPQHF.

This chain joins TRBV6-1 and TRBJ1-2; D unclear. The CDR3 length is 12 residues. Germline lookup yields CDR1 MNHNS and CDR2 SASEGT. V was cut by 6 bases and J by 8 bases, with 13 bases left in between. The DNA for the CDR3 is TGTGCCAGCAGAAGGGAGGCAGGCGGCTACACCTTC. This sequence encodes CASRREAGGYTF.

This clone was seen only a few times. The rearrangement joins TRBV25-1 to TRBJ2-2; tentatively, D is TRBD2 (5 bases). Germline assignment: CDR1 MGHDK and CDR2 SYGVNS. The CDR3 covers 16 residues. V lost 4 bases and J lost 3, with 15 bases in between. CDR3 region: CASSAPPPGDTGELFF. In DNA, the CDR3 is TGTGCCAGCAGTGCCCCCCCGCCCGGGGACACCGGGGAGCTGTTTTTT.

This clone was recorded only once. The V call is TRBV5-5, the J call TRBJ2-7; 9 positions agree with TRBD1. J gave up 1 base and V 3 bases, and 5 bases lay outside the gene matches. The germline V gene has CDR1 SGHKS and CDR2 YYEKEE (reference sequence). The CDR3 has 15 residues. The CDR3 protein is CASSWGQGGSYEQYF. The CDR3 bases are TGTGCCAGCAGCTGGGGACAGGGTGGTTCCTACGAGCAGTACTTC.

The chain joins TRBV6-5 to TRBJ1-5; D not certain. The CDR3 loop spans 13 amino acids. The germline CDR1 and CDR2 sequences are MNHEY and SVGAGI. V was clipped by 5 bases and J by 6 bases, with 11 bases between them. In DNA, the CDR3 is TGTGCCAGCAGTACGCAACAGAGTCAGCCCCAGCATTTT. Translated, it gives CASSTQQSQPQHF.

This clone was picked up one time. CDR3 region: CASSPRGGNQPQHF. CDR3 in DNA: TGTGCCAGCTCACCACGGGGGGGCAATCAGCCCCAGCATTTT. The chain recombines TRBV18 with TRBJ1-5, with D tentatively TRBD1 (5 bases). Between the trimmed V and J ends, which lost 1 base and 2 bases, there was a span of 6 bases. Germline V CDR1 and CDR2: KGHSH, LQKENI. There are 14 residues in the CDR3.

This clone was picked up one time. This rearrangement joins TRBV9 to TRBJ1-4; D is undetermined. V was clipped by 0 bases and J by 1 base, with 10 bases between them. Germline V gives CDR1 SGDLS, CDR2 YYNGEE. This CDR3 is 16 amino acids long. CDR3: CASSVAAGETNEKLFF. The CDR3 nucleotides are TGTGCCAGCAGCGTAGCGGCCGGGGAAACTAATGAAAAACTGTTTTTT. The full variable domain, in which reference TRBV9 and TRBJ1-4 provide the parts outside the CDR3, is DSGVTQTPKHLITATGQRVTLRCSPRSGDLSVYWYQQSLDQGLQFLIQYYNGEERAKGNILERFSAQQFPDLHSELNLSSLELGDSALYFCASSVAAGETNEKLFFGSGTQLSVL.

V is TRBV11-2 and J is TRBJ2-7; a weak D match, TRBD2 (7 bases). Between the trimmed V and J ends, which lost 7 bases and 2 bases, there was a span of 21 bases. The CDR3 runs 16 residues. CDR1 is SGHAT and CDR2 is FQNNGV in the germline V gene. The CDR3 region has the DNA TGTGCCAGCACCCTCTCCCGCGGGGGCCACGCCTACGAGCAGTACTTC. Protein product: CASTLSRGGHAYEQYF.